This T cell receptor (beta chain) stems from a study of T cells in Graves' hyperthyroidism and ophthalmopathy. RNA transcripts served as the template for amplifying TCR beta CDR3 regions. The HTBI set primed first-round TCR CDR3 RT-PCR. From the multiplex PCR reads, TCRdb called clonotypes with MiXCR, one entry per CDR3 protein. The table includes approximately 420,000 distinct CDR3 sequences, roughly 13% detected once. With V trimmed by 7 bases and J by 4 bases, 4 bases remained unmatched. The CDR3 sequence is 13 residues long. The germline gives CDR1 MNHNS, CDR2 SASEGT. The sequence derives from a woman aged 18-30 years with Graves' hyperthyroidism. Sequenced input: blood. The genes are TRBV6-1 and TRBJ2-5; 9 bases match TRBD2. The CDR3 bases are TGTGCCAGCACGGCTAGCGGGACAGAGACCCAGTACTTC. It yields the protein CASTASGTETQYF.